This note documents a single T cell receptor beta chain sequence. This specimen comes from a study of T cell responses to AZD1222 COVID-19 vaccine. Sequenced by immunoSEQ multiplex PCR; TCRdb stores in-frame clones only, minus some. The table has about 160,000 clones, 88% seen once. The CDR3 contains 13 residues. Between the trimmed V and J ends, which lost 3 bases and 0 bases, there was a span of 9 bases. Per the germline V gene, CDR1 is DFQATT and CDR2 is SNEGSKA (reference sequence). The chain joins TRBV20-1 to TRBJ2-7; D is unclear. The sample in question was peripheral blood, obtained on day 0 of AZD1222 vaccination. The sequence was obtained from an adult in good health. The CDR3 reads CSASGQSSYEQYF. CDR3 coding DNA: TGCAGTGCTAGTGGGCAGAGCTCCTACGAGCAGTACTTC.